The 21 T cell receptor beta chains below come from one sample, sequenced in a study of blood T cell repertoires in COVID-19 (dated by TCRdb to 2020 to 2021). Receptors were amplified or captured by the immunoSEQ multiplex PCR assay. Imported from immuneACCESS, the table was reduced by TCRdb to in-frame sequences with V and J called. These copies leave out some clones; in studies compared against another copy, an unresolved V gene accounts for under half, and the cause of the remainder is not known. The sample has under 400,000 clones on record, roughly nine tenths of them singletons. The ten largest account for just under 4% of the sample. Sequenced input: peripheral blood. These receptors were taken from a woman aged 60 to 75 with COVID-19, enrolled during active disease.

The chain joins TRBV5-1 to TRBJ2-1, with D possibly TRBD2 on 5 matching bases. Germline V gene sequence: CDR1 SGHRS, CDR2 YFSETQ. Trimming removed 3 bases from V and 5 bases from J, with 15 bases in between. CDR3 length equals 15 residues. CDR3 amino acids: CASSSSGNHHNEQFF. CDR3 in DNA: TGCGCCAGCAGCTCCAGCGGAAATCACCACAATGAGCAGTTCTTC.

This rearrangement joins TRBV30 to TRBJ1-3, with D maybe TRBD1 (6 bases). CDR3 size: 15 residues. The germline V and J ends were trimmed by 2 bases and 0 bases, with 11 bases remaining between them. Germline V gene lookup returns CDR1 GTSNPN and CDR2 SVGIG (reference sequence). Written as DNA, the CDR3 is TGTGCCTGGAGTTATGGACAGTCCTCTGGAAACACCATATATTTT. Translation gives CAWSYGQSSGNTIYF.

V is TRBV6-5 and J is TRBJ1-1; unclear D gene. The CDR3 totals 13 residues. Germline V gene sequence: CDR1 MNHEY, CDR2 SVGAGI. V was trimmed by 0 bases and J by 6 bases, leaving 8 bases between them. The CDR3 region has the DNA TGTGCCAGCAGTTACTCGTCATCGGCTGAAGCTTTCTTT. Protein: CASSYSSSAEAFF.

The chain has TRBV14 and TRBJ1-1; D is uncertain. V was shortened by 4 bases and J by 4 bases, with 7 bases between the two germline ends. Germline V gene data show CDR1 as SGHDN and CDR2 as FVKESK. The CDR3 length is 12 residues. The chain's CDR3 is CASSPVVTEAFF. In DNA form, the CDR3 reads TGTGCCAGCAGCCCGGTTGTCACTGAAGCTTTCTTT.

The rearrangement links TRBV7-9 to TRBJ1-1, with TRBD1 identical over 9 bases. With V trimmed by 3 bases and J by 4 bases, 3 bases remained unmatched. The CDR3 is 14 amino acids. Per germline, CDR1 SEHNR and CDR2 FQNEAQ (reference sequence). The CDR3 bases are TGTGCCAGCAGCTTCGGACAGGGGCTCACTGAAGCTTTCTTT. This encodes CASSFGQGLTEAFF.

V gene TRBV9 combines with J gene TRBJ2-7; 10 bases agree with TRBD1. This CDR3 region has 15 residues. Unmatched junction bases numbered 11, after V lost 4 bases and J lost 7 bases. Germline V lookup: CDR1 SGDLS, CDR2 YYNGEE. CDR3 nucleotide sequence: TGTGCCAGCAGCTCTACCGGGACAGGGGTCAGGGAGCAGTACTTC. It is translated as CASSSTGTGVREQYF. Supplemented by reference TRBV9 and TRBJ2-7, the full variable domain reads DSGVTQTPKHLITATGQRVTLRCSPRSGDLSVYWYQQSLDQGLQFLIQYYNGEERAKGNILERFSAQQFPDLHSELNLSSLELGDSALYFCASSSTGTGVREQYFGPGTRLTVT.

V and J are TRBV5-1 and TRBJ1-2; D unresolved. Trimming removed 0 bases at V and 7 bases at J, with 19 bases between. The CDR3 is 16 residues long. Germline values: CDR1 SGHRS, CDR2 YFSETQ. CDR3 region: CASSLDLSPGTGGYTF. DNA for the CDR3: TGCGCCAGCAGCTTGGATCTTAGTCCGGGAACGGGTGGCTACACCTTC.

CDR3 sequence: CASSVGQGHQPQHF. Written as DNA, the CDR3 is TGTGCCAGCAGTGTCGGACAGGGTCATCAGCCCCAGCATTTT. The chain links TRBV2 to TRBJ1-5; 8 nucleotides agree with TRBD1. The trim removed 4 bases at V and 5 bases at J, leaving 4 bases unmatched. Germline V CDR1 and CDR2: SNHLY, FYNNEI. The CDR3 is made up of 14 amino acids.

This clone was recorded only once. The chain combines TRBV6-2 or TRBV6-3 with TRBJ1-4; D uncertain. V lost 4 bases, J lost 12 bases, and 12 bases lay in between. Germline V gene sequence: CDR1 MNHEY, CDR2 SVGEGT. The CDR3 runs 12 residues. The DNA of the CDR3 is TGTGCCAGCAGTTCCCTCGGTCTCGAACTGTTTTTT. Amino acids: CASSSLGLELFF.

The V gene is TRBV7-8, the J gene TRBJ2-4; D unclear. Deletions cut 5 bases from V and 0 bases from J, with 11 bases between. CDR3 length: 15 residues. CDR1 is SGHVS, CDR2 FQNEAQ, per germline. The CDR3 here is CASSRGELAKNIQYF. The CDR3 region has the DNA TGTGCCAGCAGCCGTGGAGAACTAGCCAAAAACATTCAGTACTTC.

This clone was detected only a few times. V gene TRBV7-3 combines with J gene TRBJ2-7, with D perhaps matching TRBD1 (5 bases). This CDR3 has 13 amino acids. Germline V gives CDR1 SGHTA, CDR2 FQGTGA. Deletions cut 5 bases from V and 5 bases from J, with 13 bases between. CDR3 in DNA: TGTGCCAGCAGCCCCGACAGAAGCCACGAGCAGTACTTC. Its protein product is CASSPDRSHEQYF.

The sample holds one count of this clone. The J gene is TRBJ1-2, the V gene TRBV19, with a tentative D call TRBD1 (6 bases). Germline lookup yields CDR1 LNHDA and CDR2 SQIVND (reference sequence). The CDR3 has 15 amino acids. V was trimmed by 6 bases and J by 8 bases, leaving 22 bases between them. The CDR3 sequence: CASSLMVAGAKGYTF. CDR3 DNA: TGTGCCAGTAGCTTAATGGTCGCAGGGGCTAAAGGCTACACCTTC.

The chain uses TRBV19 and TRBJ2-1; possibly TRBD2 for D (6 bases). V gave up 8 bases and J gave up 4 bases, with 15 bases separating them. Germline lookup yields CDR1 LNHDA and CDR2 SQIVND (reference sequence). The CDR3 extends over 14 amino acids. CDR3 sequence: CASGAGLFYNEQFF. The CDR3 DNA is TGTGCCAGTGGGGCGGGACTGTTTTACAATGAGCAGTTCTTC.

The chain couples TRBV2 to TRBJ1-4; TRBD1 matches 8 bases. Germline CDR1 SNHLY, CDR2 FYNNEI. V shed 3 bases and J 7 bases; nucleotides not matched to a gene: 7. The CDR3 covers 15 residues. The CDR3 DNA sequence: TGTGCCAGCAGTGACCTGACAGGGGTTGGTGAAAAACTGTTTTTT. This encodes CASSDLTGVGEKLFF.

The chain couples TRBV11-2 to TRBJ2-3; 10 nucleotides agree with TRBD2. The germline V gene has CDR1 SGHAT and CDR2 FQNNGV. Trimming at V came to 4 bases and at J to 8 bases, leaving 6 bases not matched to a gene. The CDR3 runs 14 residues. The DNA of the CDR3 is TGTGCCAGCAGCTCGACTAGCGGGTATGGTACGCAGTATTTT. Protein: CASSSTSGYGTQYF.

V is TRBV5-1 and J is TRBJ1-5; D is perhaps TRBD1 (5 bases). Germline V gene sequence: CDR1 SGHRS, CDR2 YFSETQ. V shed 4 bases and J shed 4 bases, with 12 bases lying between them. The CDR3 has 14 residues. The CDR3 here is CASSASGNNQPQHF. CDR3 sequence (DNA): TGCGCCAGCAGCGCGTCAGGGAATAATCAGCCCCAGCATTTT.

Details on this clone: The junction shows a germline mismatch at one end, possibly a read error. This rearrangement joins TRBV7-7 to TRBJ1-4; 8 nucleotides line up with TRBD1. This CDR3 contains 15 residues. The germline V gene encodes CDR1 SSHAT and CDR2 FNYEAQ (reference sequence). The CDR3 region has the DNA TGTGCTAGCAGCGCACAGGGGGGGCCTAGTGAAAAACTGTTTTTT. Translated, it gives CASSAQGGPSEKLFF.

The chain employs TRBV7-3 and TRBJ2-1; TRBD2 is a possible D gene (6 bases). The V gene's germline CDR1 is SGHTA and CDR2 FQGTGA. V was clipped by 5 bases and J by 10 bases, with 15 bases between them. The CDR3 contains 13 residues. The CDR3 here is CASSPERAGEQFF. For the CDR3, the DNA is TGTGCCAGCAGCCCGGAGAGGGCGGGGGAGCAGTTCTTC. Together with reference TRBV7-3 and TRBJ2-1, the CDR3 gives the full variable domain: GAGVSQTPSNKVTEKGKYVELRCDPISGHTALYWYRQSLGQGPEFLIYFQGTGAADDSGLPNDRFFAVRPEGSVSTLKIQRTERGDSAVYLCASSPERAGEQFFGPGTRLTVL.

The table lists this clone with a count of one. This chain links TRBV7-3 with TRBJ2-2; 8 bases match TRBD1. The germline CDR1 and CDR2 sequences are SGHTA and FQGTGA. The CDR3 spans 15 residues. V shed 5 bases, J shed 6 bases, and the junction held 8 bases outside the gene matches. The DNA of the CDR3 is TGTGCCAGCAGCACAAAGACAGGGGAATCCGGGGAGCTGTTTTTT. This translates into CASSTKTGESGELFF. Full variable domain (remainder filled in from reference TRBV7-3 and TRBJ2-2): GAGVSQTPSNKVTEKGKYVELRCDPISGHTALYWYRQSLGQGPEFLIYFQGTGAADDSGLPNDRFFAVRPEGSVSTLKIQRTERGDSAVYLCASSTKTGESGELFFGEGSRLTVL.

DNA of the CDR3: TGTGCCAGCAGTCCCGGACAGGGGGGGACTGAAGCTTTCTTT. Encoded protein: CASSPGQGGTEAFF. This chain connects TRBV7-9 to TRBJ1-1; TRBD1 aligns across 10 bases. Germline CDR1 reads SEHNR; CDR2 reads FQNEAQ (reference sequence). V was clipped by 6 bases and J by 5 bases; unmatched bases: 6. The CDR3 covers 14 residues. The full variable domain, rest sourced from reference TRBV7-9 and TRBJ1-1, is DTGVSQNPRHKITKRGQNVTFRCDPISEHNRLYWYRQTLGQGPEFLTYFQNEAQLEKSRLLSDRFSAERPKGSFSTLEIQRTEQGDSAMYLCASSPGQGGTEAFFGQGTRLTVV.

V and J are TRBV7-3 and TRBJ1-1, with 7 bases that match TRBD1. This CDR3 has 13 residues. Germline V gene data show CDR1 as SGHTA and CDR2 as FQGTGA. J gave up 7 bases and V 5 bases, and 7 bases lay outside the gene matches. The CDR3 DNA is TGTGCCAGCAGCCCAGGGGGGACAGTTGAAGCTTTCTTT. This encodes CASSPGGTVEAFF. The full variable domain, in which reference TRBV7-3 and TRBJ1-1 provide the parts outside the CDR3, is GAGVSQTPSNKVTEKGKYVELRCDPISGHTALYWYRQSLGQGPEFLIYFQGTGAADDSGLPNDRFFAVRPEGSVSTLKIQRTERGDSAVYLCASSPGGTVEAFFGQGTRLTVV.